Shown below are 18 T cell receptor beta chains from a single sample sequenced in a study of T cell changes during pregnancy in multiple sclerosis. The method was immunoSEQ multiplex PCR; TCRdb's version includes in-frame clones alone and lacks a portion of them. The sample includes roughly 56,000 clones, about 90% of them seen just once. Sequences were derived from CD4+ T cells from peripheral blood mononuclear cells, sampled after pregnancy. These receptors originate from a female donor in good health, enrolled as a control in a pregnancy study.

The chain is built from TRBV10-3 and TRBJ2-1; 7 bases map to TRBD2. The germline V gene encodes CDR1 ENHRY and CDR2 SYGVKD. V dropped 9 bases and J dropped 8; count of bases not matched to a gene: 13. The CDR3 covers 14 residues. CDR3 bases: TGTGCCATGAAACCAGGACTAGAGGGCGATGAGCAGTTCTTC. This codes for CAMKPGLEGDEQFF.

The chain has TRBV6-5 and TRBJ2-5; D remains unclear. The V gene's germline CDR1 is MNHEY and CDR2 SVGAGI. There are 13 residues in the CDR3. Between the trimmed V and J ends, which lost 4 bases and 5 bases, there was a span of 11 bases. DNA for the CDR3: TGTGCCAGCAGTTTTAACAGAAGGGAGACCCAGTACTTC. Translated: CASSFNRRETQYF.

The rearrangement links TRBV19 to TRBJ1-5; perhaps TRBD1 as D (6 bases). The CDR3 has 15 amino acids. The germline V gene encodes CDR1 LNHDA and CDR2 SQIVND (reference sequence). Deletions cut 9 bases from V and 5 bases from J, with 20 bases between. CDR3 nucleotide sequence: TGTGCCAGCACCCGGGGCAGGGGTGGGGATCAGCCCCAGCATTTT. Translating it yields CASTRGRGGDQPQHF.

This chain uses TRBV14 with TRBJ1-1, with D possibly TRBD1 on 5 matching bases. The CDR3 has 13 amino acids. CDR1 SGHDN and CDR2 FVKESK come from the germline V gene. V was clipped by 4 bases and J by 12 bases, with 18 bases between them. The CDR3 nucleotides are TGTGCCAGCAGCCTACAGGTCCGGGCCAAGACTTTCTTT. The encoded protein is CASSLQVRAKTFF.

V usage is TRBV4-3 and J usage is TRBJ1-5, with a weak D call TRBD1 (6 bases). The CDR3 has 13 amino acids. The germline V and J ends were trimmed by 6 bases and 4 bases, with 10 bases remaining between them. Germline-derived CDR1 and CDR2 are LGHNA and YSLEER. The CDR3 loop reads CASSQRGNQPQHF. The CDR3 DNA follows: TGCGCCAGCAGTCAAAGGGGGAATCAGCCCCAGCATTTT.

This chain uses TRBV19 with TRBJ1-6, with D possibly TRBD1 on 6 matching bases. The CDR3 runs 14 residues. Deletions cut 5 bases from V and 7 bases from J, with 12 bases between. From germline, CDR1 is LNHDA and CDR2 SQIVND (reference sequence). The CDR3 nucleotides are TGTGCCAGTAGTCTAACAGGGCCGAATTCACCCCTCCACTTT. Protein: CASSLTGPNSPLHF.

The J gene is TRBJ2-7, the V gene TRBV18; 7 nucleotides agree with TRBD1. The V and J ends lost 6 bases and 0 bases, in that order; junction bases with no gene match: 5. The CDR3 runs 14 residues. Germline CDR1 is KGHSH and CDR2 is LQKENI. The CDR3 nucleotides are TGTGCCAGCTCTCAGGACAGGAGCTCCTACGAGCAGTACTTC. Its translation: CASSQDRSSYEQYF.

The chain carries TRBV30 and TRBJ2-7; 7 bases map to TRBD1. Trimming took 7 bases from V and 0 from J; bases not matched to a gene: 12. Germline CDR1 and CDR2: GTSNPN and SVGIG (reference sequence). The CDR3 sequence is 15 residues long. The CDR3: CASSPGQSFSYEQYF. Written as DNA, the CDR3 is TGTGCCTCATCCCCGGGACAGAGTTTCTCCTACGAGCAGTACTTC. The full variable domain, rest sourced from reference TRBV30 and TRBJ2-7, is SQTIHQWPATLVQPVGSPLSLECTVEGTSNPNLYWYRQAAGRGLQLLFYSVGIGQISSEVPQNLSASRPQDRQFILSSKKLLLSDSGFYLCASSPGQSFSYEQYFGPGTRLTVT.

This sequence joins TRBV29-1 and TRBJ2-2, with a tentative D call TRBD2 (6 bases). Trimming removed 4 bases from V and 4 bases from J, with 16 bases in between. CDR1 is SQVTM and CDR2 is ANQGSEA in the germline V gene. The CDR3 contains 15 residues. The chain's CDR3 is CSVGLRTTVTGELFF. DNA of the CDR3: TGCAGCGTTGGCCTGCGGACTACTGTCACCGGGGAGCTGTTTTTT.

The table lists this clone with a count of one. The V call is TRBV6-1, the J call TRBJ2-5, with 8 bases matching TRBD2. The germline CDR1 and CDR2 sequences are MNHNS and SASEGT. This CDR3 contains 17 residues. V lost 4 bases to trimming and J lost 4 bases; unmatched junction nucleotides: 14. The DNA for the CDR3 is TGTGCCAGCAGTGGGACGGGCGGGGGGATGAGAGGAGAGACCCAGTACTTC. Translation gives CASSGTGGGMRGETQYF.

CDR3 sequence reads: CASRARAGGVTEAFF. Here the CDR3 DNA reads TGTGCCAGCAGAGCACGGGCAGGGGGTGTCACTGAAGCTTTCTTT. The V gene is TRBV6-1, the J gene TRBJ1-1, with 7 bases lining up with TRBD1. This CDR3 has 15 residues. Germline V gives CDR1 MNHNS, CDR2 SASEGT. Trimming took 6 bases from V and 4 from J; bases not matched to a gene: 11.

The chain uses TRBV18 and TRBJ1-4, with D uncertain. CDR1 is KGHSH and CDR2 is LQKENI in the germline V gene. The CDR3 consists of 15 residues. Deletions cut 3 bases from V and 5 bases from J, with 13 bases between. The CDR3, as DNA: TGTGCCAGCTCACCTTTGGGGAGGAGAAATGAAAAACTGTTTTTT. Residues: CASSPLGRRNEKLFF.

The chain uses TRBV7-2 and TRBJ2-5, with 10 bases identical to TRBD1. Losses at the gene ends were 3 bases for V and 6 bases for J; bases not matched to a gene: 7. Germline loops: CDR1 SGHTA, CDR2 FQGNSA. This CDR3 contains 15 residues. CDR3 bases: TGTGCCAGCAGCTTTGCCGGGACAGGGGTAAAGACCCAGTACTTC. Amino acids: CASSFAGTGVKTQYF. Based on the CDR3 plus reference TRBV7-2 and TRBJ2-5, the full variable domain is GAGVSQSPSNKVTEKGKDVELRCDPISGHTALYWYRQSLGQGLEFLIYFQGNSAPDKSGLPSDRFSAERTGGSVSTLTIQRTQQEDSAVYLCASSFAGTGVKTQYFGPGTRLLVL.

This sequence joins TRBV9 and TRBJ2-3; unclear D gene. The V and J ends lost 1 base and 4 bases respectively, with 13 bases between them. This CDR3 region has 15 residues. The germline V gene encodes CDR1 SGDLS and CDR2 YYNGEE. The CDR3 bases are TGTGCCAGCAGCGTAACCCCTATAGAATCAGATACGCAGTATTTT. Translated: CASSVTPIESDTQYF.

The CDR3 protein is CASSLRRGNTDTQYF. The CDR3 region has the DNA TGTGCCAGCAGCCTCAGGCGGGGGAACACAGATACGCAGTATTTT. The chain carries TRBV2 and TRBJ2-3, with TRBD2 matching 7 bases. The CDR3 has 15 amino acids. The V gene's germline CDR1 is SNHLY and CDR2 FYNNEI. V lost 6 bases, J lost 2 bases, and 8 bases stayed unmatched. Looking up the rest from reference TRBV2 and TRBJ2-3 gives the full variable domain: EPEVTQTPSHQVTQMGQEVILRCVPISNHLYFYWYRQILGQKVEFLVSFYNNEISEKSEIFDDQFSVERPDGSNFTLKIRSTKLEDSAMYFCASSLRRGNTDTQYFGPGTRLTVL.

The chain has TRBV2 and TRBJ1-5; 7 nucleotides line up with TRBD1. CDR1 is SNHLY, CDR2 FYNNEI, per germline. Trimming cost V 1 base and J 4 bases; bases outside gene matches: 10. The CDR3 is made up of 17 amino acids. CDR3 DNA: TGTGCCAGCAGTGAAGAGACAGGGCGCGGGACGAATCAGCCCCAGCATTTT. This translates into CASSEETGRGTNQPQHF.

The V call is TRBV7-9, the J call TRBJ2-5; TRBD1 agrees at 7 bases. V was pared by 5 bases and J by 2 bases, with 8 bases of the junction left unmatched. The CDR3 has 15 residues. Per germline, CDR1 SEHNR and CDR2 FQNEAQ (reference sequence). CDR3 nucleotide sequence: TGTGCCAGCAGCCCATGGACAGGACAGCAAGAGACCCAGTACTTC. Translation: CASSPWTGQQETQYF.

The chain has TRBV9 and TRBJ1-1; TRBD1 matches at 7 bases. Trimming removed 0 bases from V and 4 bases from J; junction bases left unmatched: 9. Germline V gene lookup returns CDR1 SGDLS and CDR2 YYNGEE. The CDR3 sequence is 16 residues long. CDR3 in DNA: TGTGCCAGCAGCGTAGACTCCCTGGACAGGAGCACTGAAGCTTTCTTT. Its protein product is CASSVDSLDRSTEAFF.